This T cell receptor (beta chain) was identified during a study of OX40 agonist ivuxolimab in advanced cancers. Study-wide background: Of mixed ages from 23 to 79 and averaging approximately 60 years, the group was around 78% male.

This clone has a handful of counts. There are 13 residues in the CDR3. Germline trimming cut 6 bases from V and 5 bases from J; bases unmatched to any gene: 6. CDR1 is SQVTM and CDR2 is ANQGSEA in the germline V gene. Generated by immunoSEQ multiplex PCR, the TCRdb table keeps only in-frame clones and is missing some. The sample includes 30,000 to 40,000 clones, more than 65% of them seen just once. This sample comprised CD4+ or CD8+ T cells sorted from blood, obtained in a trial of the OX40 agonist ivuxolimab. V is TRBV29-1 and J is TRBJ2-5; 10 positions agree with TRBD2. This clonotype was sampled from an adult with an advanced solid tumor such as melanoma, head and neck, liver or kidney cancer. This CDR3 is CSVLSGGWETQYF. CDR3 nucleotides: TGCAGCGTACTTAGCGGGGGGTGGGAGACCCAGTACTTC.